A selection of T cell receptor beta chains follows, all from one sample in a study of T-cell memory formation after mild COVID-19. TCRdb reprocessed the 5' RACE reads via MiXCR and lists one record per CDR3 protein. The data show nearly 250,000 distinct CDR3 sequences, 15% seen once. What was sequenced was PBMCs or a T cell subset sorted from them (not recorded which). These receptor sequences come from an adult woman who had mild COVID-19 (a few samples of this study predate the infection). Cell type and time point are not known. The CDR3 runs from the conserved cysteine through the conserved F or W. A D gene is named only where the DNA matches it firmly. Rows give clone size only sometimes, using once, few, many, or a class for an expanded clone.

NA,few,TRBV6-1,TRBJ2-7,CASRPTTGSYEQYF,TGTGCCAGCAGGCCGACGACAGGAAGCTACGAGCAGTACTTC
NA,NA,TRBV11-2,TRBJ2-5,CASSLGLPETQYF,TGTGCCAGCAGCTTAGGTTTACCAGAGACCCAGTACTTC
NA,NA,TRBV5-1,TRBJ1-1,CASSLNEGGEAFF,TGCGCCAGCAGCTTGAATGAAGGAGGAGAAGCTTTCTTT
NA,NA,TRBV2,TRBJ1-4,CASSDWTGEKLFF,TGTGCCAGCAGTGACTGGACCGGTGAAAAACTGTTTTTT
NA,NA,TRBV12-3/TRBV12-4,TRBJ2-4,CASSPTKNIQYF,TGTGCCAGCAGCCCCACTAAAAACATTCAGTACTTC
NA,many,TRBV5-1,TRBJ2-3,CASSSPLGSFDTDTQYF,TGCGCCAGCAGCTCTCCCCTCGGGTCCTTCGACACAGATACGCAGTATTTT
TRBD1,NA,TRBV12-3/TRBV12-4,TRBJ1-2,CASSKTLGTGHGYTF,TGTGCCAGCAGTAAGACACTCGGGACAGGGCACGGCTACACCTTC
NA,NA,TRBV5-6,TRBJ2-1,CASSLVGERFF,TGTGCCAGCAGCTTGGTCGGGGAGAGGTTCTTC
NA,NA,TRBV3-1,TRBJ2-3,CASSQEPSTDTQYF,TGTGCCAGCAGCCAAGAACCAAGCACAGATACGCAGTATTTT
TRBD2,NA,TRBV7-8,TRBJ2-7,CASSLSGLAGVREQYF,TGTGCCAGCAGCTTATCGGGACTAGCGGGAGTTAGAGAGCAGTACTTC
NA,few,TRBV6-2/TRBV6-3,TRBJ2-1,CATSNSYEQFF,TGTGCCACCTCGAATTCATATGAGCAGTTCTTC
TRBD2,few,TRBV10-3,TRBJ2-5,CAISGAGGGLQETQYF,TGTGCCATCAGTGGGGCAGGCGGGGGACTCCAAGAGACCCAGTACTTC
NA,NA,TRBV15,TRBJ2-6,CATSTRGTGANVLTF,TGTGCCACCAGCACCCGGGGGACTGGGGCCAACGTCCTGACTTTC
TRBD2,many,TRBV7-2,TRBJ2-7,CASSSPRSGGTEQYF,TGTGCCAGCAGCTCACCTCGTTCGGGAGGCACCGAGCAGTACTTC
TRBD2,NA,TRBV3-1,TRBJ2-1,CASSQGGSGRRNEQFF,TGTGCCAGCAGCCAAGGTGGTAGCGGGAGGAGAAATGAGCAGTTCTTC
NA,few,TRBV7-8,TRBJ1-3,CASRGHSGNTIYF,TGTGCGTCCCGGGGCCACAGTGGAAACACCATATATTTT
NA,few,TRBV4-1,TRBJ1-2,CASSQVLGGYGYTF,TGCGCCAGCAGCCAGGTGCTGGGGGGGTATGGCTACACCTTC
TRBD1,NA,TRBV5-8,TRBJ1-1,CASSLAGRTGKAFF,TGTGCCAGCAGCTTGGCCGGGAGGACAGGGAAAGCTTTCTTT
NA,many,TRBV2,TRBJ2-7,CASKIQGTAYEQYF,TGTGCCAGCAAGATACAGGGTACCGCCTACGAGCAGTACTTC
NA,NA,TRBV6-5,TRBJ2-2,CASTRVGRKTGELFF,TGTGCCAGCACCCGGGTCGGACGGAAGACCGGGGAGCTGTTTTTT
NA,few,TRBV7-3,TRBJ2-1,CASSLPGVPYNEQFF,TGTGCCAGCAGCTTACCGGGAGTCCCTTACAATGAGCAGTTCTTC
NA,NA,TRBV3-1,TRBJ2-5,CASSQVGTGVRETQYF,TGTGCCAGCAGCCAGGTTGGCACCGGGGTCAGGGAGACCCAGTACTTC